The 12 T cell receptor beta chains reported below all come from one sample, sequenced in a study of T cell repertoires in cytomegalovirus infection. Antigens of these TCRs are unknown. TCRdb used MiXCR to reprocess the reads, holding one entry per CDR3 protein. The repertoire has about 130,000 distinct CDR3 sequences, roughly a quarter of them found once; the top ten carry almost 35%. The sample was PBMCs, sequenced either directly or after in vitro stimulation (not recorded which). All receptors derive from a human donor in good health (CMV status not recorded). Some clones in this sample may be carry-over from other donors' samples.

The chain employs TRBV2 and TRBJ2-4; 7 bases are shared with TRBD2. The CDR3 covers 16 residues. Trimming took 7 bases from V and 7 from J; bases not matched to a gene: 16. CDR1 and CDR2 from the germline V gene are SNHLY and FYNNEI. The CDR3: CASNTPRRGTSNIQYF. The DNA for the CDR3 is TGTGCCAGCAATACGCCCCGGCGGGGGACGTCGAACATTCAGTACTTC.

The chain's CDR3 is CASSIQRGAYNEQFF. The CDR3 DNA is TGTGCCAGTAGTATTCAGCGCGGGGCCTACAATGAGCAGTTCTTC. This rearrangement joins TRBV19 to TRBJ2-1; TRBD2 might be the D (6 bases). Germline V gene data show CDR1 as LNHDA and CDR2 as SQIVND (reference sequence). The CDR3 contains 15 residues. Trimming removed 3 bases from V and 2 bases from J, with 11 bases in between.

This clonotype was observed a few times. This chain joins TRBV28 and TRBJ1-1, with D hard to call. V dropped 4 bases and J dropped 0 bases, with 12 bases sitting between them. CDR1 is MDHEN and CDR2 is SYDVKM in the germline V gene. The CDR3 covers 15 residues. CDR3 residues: CASSYVEGMNTEAFF. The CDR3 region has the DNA TGTGCCAGCAGTTACGTGGAAGGGATGAACACTGAAGCTTTCTTT.

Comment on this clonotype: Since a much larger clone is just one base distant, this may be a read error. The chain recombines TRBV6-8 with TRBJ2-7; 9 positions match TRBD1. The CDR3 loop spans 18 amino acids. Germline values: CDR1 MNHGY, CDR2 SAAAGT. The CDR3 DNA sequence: TGTGCCCGCAGTTACTCTGGGACAGGGCCGTCGAGAACCTACGAGCAGTACTTC. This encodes CARSYSGTGPSRTYEQYF.

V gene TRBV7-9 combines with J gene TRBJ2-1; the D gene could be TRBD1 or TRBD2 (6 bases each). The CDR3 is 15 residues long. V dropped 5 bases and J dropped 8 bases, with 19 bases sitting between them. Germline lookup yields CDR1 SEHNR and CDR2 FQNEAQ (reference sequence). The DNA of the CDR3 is TGTGCCAGCAGCCCGGGGGCGAGTCGTTTCGATGAGCAGTTCTTC. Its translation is CASSPGASRFDEQFF.

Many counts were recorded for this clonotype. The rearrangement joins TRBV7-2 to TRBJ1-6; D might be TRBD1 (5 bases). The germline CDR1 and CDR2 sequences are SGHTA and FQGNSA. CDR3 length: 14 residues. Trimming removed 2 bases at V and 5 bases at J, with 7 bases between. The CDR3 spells CASSLTRDNSPLHF. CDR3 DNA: TGTGCCAGCAGCTTAACCAGGGATAATTCACCCCTCCACTTT.

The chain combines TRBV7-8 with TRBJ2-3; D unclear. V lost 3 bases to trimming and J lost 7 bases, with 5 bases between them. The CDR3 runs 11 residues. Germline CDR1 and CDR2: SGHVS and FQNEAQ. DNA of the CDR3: TGTGCCAGCAGCTTCGGCTATACGCAGTATTTT. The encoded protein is CASSFGYTQYF.

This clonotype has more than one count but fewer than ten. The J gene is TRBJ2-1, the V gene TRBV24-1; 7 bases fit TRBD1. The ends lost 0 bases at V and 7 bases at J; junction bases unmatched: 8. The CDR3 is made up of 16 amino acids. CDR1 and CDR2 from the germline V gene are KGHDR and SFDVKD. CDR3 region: CATSDLHRGSRNEQFF. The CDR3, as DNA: TGTGCCACCAGTGATTTGCACAGGGGAAGTAGGAATGAGCAGTTCTTC.

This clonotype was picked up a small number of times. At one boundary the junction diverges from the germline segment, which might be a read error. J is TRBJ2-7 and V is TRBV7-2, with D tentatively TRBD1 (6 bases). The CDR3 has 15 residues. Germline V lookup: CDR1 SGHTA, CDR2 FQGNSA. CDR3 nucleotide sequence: TGTGCCAACAGCCTTAGACAGGAGATTGGTTACGAGCAGTACTTC. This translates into CANSLRQEIGYEQYF.

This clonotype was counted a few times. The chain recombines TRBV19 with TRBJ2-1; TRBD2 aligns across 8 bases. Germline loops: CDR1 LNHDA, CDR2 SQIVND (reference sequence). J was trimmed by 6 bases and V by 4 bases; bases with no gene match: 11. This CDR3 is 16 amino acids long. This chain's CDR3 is CASSTLGGVLGNEQFF. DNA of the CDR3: TGTGCCAGTAGTACCCTCGGGGGGGTATTAGGCAATGAGCAGTTCTTC.

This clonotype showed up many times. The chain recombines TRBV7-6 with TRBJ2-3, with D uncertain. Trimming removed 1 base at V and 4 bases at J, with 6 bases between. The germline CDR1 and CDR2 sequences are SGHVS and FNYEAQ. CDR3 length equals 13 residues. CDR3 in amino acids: CASSLEGPDTQYF. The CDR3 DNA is TGTGCCAGCAGCTTAGAAGGTCCAGATACGCAGTATTTT. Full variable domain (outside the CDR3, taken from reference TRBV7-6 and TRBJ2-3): GAGVSQSPRYKVTKRGQDVALRCDPISGHVSLYWYRQALGQGPEFLTYFNYEAQQDKSGLPNDRFSAERPEGSISTLTIQRTEQRDSAMYRCASSLEGPDTQYFGPGTRLTVL.

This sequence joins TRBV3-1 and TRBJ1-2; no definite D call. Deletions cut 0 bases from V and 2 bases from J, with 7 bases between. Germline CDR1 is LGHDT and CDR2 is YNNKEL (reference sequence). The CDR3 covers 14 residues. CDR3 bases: TGTGCCAGCAGCCAAGATATGGTGAACTATGGCTACACCTTC. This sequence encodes CASSQDMVNYGYTF. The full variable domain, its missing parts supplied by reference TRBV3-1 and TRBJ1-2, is DTAVSQTPKYLVTQMGNDKSIKCEQNLGHDTMYWYKQDSKKFLKIMFSYNNKELIINETVPNRFSPKSPDKAHLNLHINSLELGDSAVYFCASSQDMVNYGYTFGSGTRLTVV.